This T cell receptor beta chain was found in a study of control samples from healthy donors and cancer patients. Sequenced by immunoSEQ multiplex PCR; TCRdb stores in-frame clones only, minus some. Of approximately 90,000 clones in the sample, roughly 80% were seen once. The sequence derives from a man in his 70s with lung cancer. Sequencing was performed on PBMCs.

CDR3 nucleotides: TGTGCCAGCAGTGGGGCGGTTCTCTCTGGAAACACCATATATTTT. Translating it yields CASSGAVLSGNTIYF. The chain recombines TRBV2 with TRBJ1-3; D is unresolved. The CDR3 spans 15 residues. The germline CDR1 and CDR2 sequences are SNHLY and FYNNEI. V dropped 4 bases and J dropped 0 bases, with 10 bases sitting between them. The whole variable domain, filled in from reference TRBV2 and TRBJ1-3, reads EPEVTQTPSHQVTQMGQEVILRCVPISNHLYFYWYRQILGQKVEFLVSFYNNEISEKSEIFDDQFSVERPDGSNFTLKIRSTKLEDSAMYFCASSGAVLSGNTIYFGEGSWLTVV.